Reported below is one TCR beta chain. These data originate in a study of blood T cell repertoires in COVID-19. Overall study: COVID-19 samples from acute and convalescent phases originated in the United States, Italy and Spain. T cells, B-cell-depleted T cells, or PBMCs supplied cDNA or gDNA.

Methods used by the authors: Amplification of reference gene primers was used by the study to estimate nucleated cell counts. Measured with immunoSEQ multiplex PCR; TCRdb has only the in-frame clones, and not every one. D and trimming were read from the DNA, whereas the V and J calls and clone size are those reported in that table. The sample carries some 250,000 clones, less than 90% recorded once. Sequenced material: peripheral blood. This TCR was recovered from a man in his 60s with acute or convalescent COVID-19.

Here the CDR3 DNA reads TGTGCCAGCAGCCAAGGCAGCGGAGCCTCCTACGAGCAGTACTTC. This sequence encodes CASSQGSGASYEQYF. This chain joins TRBV4-2 and TRBJ2-7; a weak D match, TRBD2 (5 bases). V was cut by 1 base and J by 0 bases, with 10 bases left in between. CDR1 LGHNA and CDR2 YNFKEQ come from the germline V gene. The CDR3 has 15 amino acids.